This T cell receptor (beta chain) originates from a study of cytomegalovirus exposure and HLA in healthy donors. Across the study: The platform used for the 110 or so validation repertoires matched that of the 650 to 750 first-cohort repertoires, a later analysis reported. Overall study findings and caveats: It was reportedly the case that the classifier diagnosed cytomegalovirus status with high specificity and sensitivity.

Libraries were prepared by immunoSEQ multiplex PCR; TCRdb keeps only in-frame clonotypes and omits some of them. The sample lists some 130,000 clones, roughly 89% occurring once. Points on this clone: Its specificity is not known.

Germline CDR1 is SGHVS and CDR2 is FNYEAQ. The CDR3 spans 17 residues. The trim removed 0 bases at V and 6 bases at J, leaving 9 bases unmatched. A roughly 120-subject validation cohort, separate from the 666-subject first cohort, supplied the donors. This receptor was taken from a young woman in good health and CMV-seronegative. V is TRBV7-6 and J is TRBJ2-1; 9 nucleotides line up with TRBD2. The sequencing input was PBMCs. CDR3 residues: CASSLASGGSLSNEQFF. The CDR3 nucleotides read TGTGCCAGCAGCTTAGCCAGCGGGGGGTCTCTATCCAATGAGCAGTTCTTC.